The 10 T cell receptor beta chains below were found in one sample sequenced in a study of blood T cell repertoires in COVID-19. TCRdb's copy holds only in-frame clones and misses some; the assay was immunoSEQ multiplex PCR. The table lists about 59,000 clones, roughly 70% of them singletons, with less than 20% in the top ten. Specimen: peripheral blood. These receptors were taken from a woman between 50 and 59 years old with active or convalescent COVID-19.

The gene calls are TRBV30 and TRBJ2-7; D remains ambiguous. Germline V CDR1 and CDR2: GTSNPN, SVGIG (reference sequence). The CDR3 is 15 residues long. Trimming took off 0 bases at V and 3 bases at J, with 15 bases between the two ends. CDR3 loop: CAWSVRQVFIYEQYF. The CDR3 DNA is TGTGCCTGGAGTGTTCGGCAGGTATTCATCTACGAGCAGTACTTC.

This clone was counted once. The chain employs TRBV5-1 and TRBJ2-3; 11 bases line up with TRBD2. After removal of 4 bases from V and 2 bases from J, the junction contained 6 bases not matched to a gene. Germline assignment: CDR1 SGHRS and CDR2 YFSETQ. The CDR3 spans 16 residues. Written as DNA, the CDR3 is TGCGCCAGCAGCCCGGGACTAGCGGACCTCACAGATACGCAGTATTTT. Translating gives CASSPGLADLTDTQYF.

The chain uses TRBV12-5 and TRBJ2-5; TRBD2 matches at 8 bases. V was pared by 6 bases and J by 0 bases, with 3 bases of the junction left unmatched. In germline, CDR1 is LGHNT, CDR2 FRNRAP. CDR3 length equals 14 residues. The CDR3 DNA follows: TGTGCTAGTGGACTAGCGGCATACCAAGAGACCCAGTACTTC. Translation gives CASGLAAYQETQYF.

The V call is TRBV6-2 or TRBV6-3, the J call TRBJ2-7, with D maybe TRBD1 (6 bases). The germline V gene has CDR1 MNHEY and CDR2 SVGEGT. This CDR3 contains 13 residues. V lost 1 base and J 4 bases, leaving 8 bases between the germline ends. The CDR3 DNA sequence: TGTGCCAGCAGTTACTGGGACACATACGAGCAGTACTTC. Translation gives CASSYWDTYEQYF.

This clone was detected many times. The rearrangement links TRBV14 to TRBJ2-1, with TRBD2 matching over 8 bases. V was pared by 2 bases and J by 6 bases, with 6 bases of the junction left unmatched. The germline CDR1 and CDR2 sequences are SGHDN and FVKESK. The CDR3 has 15 residues. The CDR3 bases are TGTGCCAGCAGCCAAACCAGCGGGGGTGGCAATGAGCAGTTCTTC. Its protein product is CASSQTSGGGNEQFF.

The rearrangement uses TRBV6-5 and TRBJ1-5, with TRBD1 identical over 7 bases. The J segment lost 2 bases and the V segment lost 8 bases, leaving 6 bases of the junction unmatched. The CDR3 length is 14 residues. Per the germline V gene, CDR1 is MNHEY and CDR2 is SVGAGI. In DNA form, the CDR3 reads TGTGCCAGCCTGACCGGGACAGGCAATCAGCCCCAGCATTTT. Amino acids: CASLTGTGNQPQHF.

This clone was detected only a few times. CDR3 sequence (DNA): TGTGCCATCAGTGGAGATCGGGGTACTGGGGCCAACGTCCTGACTTTC. This gives the protein CAISGDRGTGANVLTF. The V call is TRBV10-3, the J call TRBJ2-6; D might be TRBD2 (5 bases). Trimming took 4 bases from V and 2 from J, leaving 12 bases between them. Germline V CDR1 and CDR2: ENHRY, SYGVKD. The CDR3 contains 16 residues.

This clone was observed a handful of times. The chain links TRBV4-1 to TRBJ2-2; 9 positions agree with TRBD1. Germline CDR1 MGHRA, CDR2 YSYEKL. V lost 5 bases and J lost 5; bases outside the gene matches: 6. The CDR3 runs to 15 residues. DNA of the CDR3: TGCGCCAGCAGCTTCCCGGGACAGGGAACCGGGGAGCTGTTTTTT. Its translation: CASSFPGQGTGELFF.

This chain connects TRBV5-6 to TRBJ2-3; D remains unclear. V was clipped by 0 bases and J by 4 bases, with 6 bases between them. The CDR3 has 13 residues. In germline, CDR1 is SGHDT, CDR2 YYEEEE. The CDR3 DNA reads TGTGCCAGCAGCTTGGTATTCTCAGATACGCAGTATTTT. Its translation is CASSLVFSDTQYF.

This clone was counted between two and nine times. The rearrangement uses TRBV4-2 and TRBJ2-1, with 7 nucleotides matching TRBD2. The J segment lost 4 bases and the V segment lost 4 bases, leaving 10 bases of the junction unmatched. The CDR3 length is 16 residues. CDR1 and CDR2 from the germline V gene are LGHNA and YNFKEQ. The CDR3 reads CASSRSGIGVYNEQFF. Written as DNA, the CDR3 is TGTGCCAGCAGCCGGAGCGGGATTGGGGTTTACAATGAGCAGTTCTTC.